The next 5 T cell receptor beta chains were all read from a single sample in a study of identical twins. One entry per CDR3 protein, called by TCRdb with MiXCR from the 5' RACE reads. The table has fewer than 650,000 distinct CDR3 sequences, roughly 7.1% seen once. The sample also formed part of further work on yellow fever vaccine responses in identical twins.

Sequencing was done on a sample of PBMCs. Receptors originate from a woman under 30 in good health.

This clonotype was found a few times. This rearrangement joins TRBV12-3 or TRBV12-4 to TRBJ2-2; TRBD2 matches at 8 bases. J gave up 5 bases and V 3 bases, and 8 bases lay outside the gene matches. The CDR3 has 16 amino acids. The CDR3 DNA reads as TGTGCCAGCAGTTTCGGCGGGAGGAGAGGGACCGGGGAGCTGTTTTTT. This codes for CASSFGGRRGTGELFF.

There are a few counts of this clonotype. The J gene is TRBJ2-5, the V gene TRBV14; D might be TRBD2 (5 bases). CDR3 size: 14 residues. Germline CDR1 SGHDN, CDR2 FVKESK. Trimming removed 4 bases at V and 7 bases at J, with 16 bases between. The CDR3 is CASSPREGLGTQYF. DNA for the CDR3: TGTGCCAGCAGCCCTCGGGAAGGCTTGGGGACCCAGTACTTC.

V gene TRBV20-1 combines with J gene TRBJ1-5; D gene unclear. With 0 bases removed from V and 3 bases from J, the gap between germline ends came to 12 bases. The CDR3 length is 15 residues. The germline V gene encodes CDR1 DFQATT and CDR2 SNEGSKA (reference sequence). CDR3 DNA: TGCAGTGCTAGAGATGCCAACAGATCCAATCAGCCCCAGCATTTT. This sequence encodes CSARDANRSNQPQHF.

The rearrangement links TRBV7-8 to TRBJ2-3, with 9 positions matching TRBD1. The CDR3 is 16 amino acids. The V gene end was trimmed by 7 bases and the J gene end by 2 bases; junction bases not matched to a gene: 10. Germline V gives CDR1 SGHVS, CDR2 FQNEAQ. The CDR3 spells CASTLWGQGNTDTQYF. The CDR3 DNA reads TGTGCCAGCACGCTCTGGGGACAGGGAAACACAGATACGCAGTATTTT.

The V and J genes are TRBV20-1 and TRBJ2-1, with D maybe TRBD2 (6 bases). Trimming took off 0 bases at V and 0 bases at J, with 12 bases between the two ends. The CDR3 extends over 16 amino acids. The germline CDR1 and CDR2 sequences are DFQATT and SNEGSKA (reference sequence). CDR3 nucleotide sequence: TGCAGTGCTAGAGACGGGACTTTCAGCTCCTACAATGAGCAGTTCTTC. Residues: CSARDGTFSSYNEQFF.